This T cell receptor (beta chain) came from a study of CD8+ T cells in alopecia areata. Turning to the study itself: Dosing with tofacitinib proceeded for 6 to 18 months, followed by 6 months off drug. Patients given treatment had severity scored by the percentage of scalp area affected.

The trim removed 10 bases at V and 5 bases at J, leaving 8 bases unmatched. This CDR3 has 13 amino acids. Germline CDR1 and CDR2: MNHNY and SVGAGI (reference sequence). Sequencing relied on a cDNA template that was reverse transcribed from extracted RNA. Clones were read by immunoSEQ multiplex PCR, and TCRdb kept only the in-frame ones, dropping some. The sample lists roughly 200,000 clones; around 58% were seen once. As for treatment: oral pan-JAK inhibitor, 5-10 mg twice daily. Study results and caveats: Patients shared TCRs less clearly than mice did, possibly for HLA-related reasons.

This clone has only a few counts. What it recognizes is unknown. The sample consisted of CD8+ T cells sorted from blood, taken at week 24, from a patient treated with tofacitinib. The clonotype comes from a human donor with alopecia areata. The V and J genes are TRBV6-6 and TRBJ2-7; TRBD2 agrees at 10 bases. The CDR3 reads CATASGGFNEQYF. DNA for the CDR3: TGTGCCACAGCTAGCGGGGGATTCAACGAGCAGTACTTC.